Presented here are 10 T cell receptor beta chains from one specimen sequenced in a study of blood T cell repertoires in COVID-19 (dated by TCRdb to between 2020 and 2021). The library was generated by the immunoSEQ multiplex PCR assay. TCRdb took over this immuneACCESS table, retaining in-frame rearrangements with V and J assigned. Such tables are incomplete; in checked studies, under half of the missing clones stem from an unresolved V gene, and the remainder is unexplained. Recorded for this sample are 150,000 to 200,000 clones; roughly 80% of them occurred a single time. The ten largest clones add up to roughly 8% of the sample. Source material: peripheral blood. The source is a man aged 55-75 years with acute or convalescent COVID-19.

This clone was observed a handful of times. This chain joins TRBV24-1 and TRBJ1-1; D is unresolved. This CDR3 has 18 amino acids. V lost 2 bases, J lost 1 base, and 19 bases lay in between. Looked up from germline, CDR1 is KGHDR and CDR2 is SFDVKD. CDR3 bases: TGTGCCACCAGTGATTCGAGGGAACCGAAAAACCAGAACACTGAAGCTTTCTTT. Its protein product is CATSDSREPKNQNTEAFF.

The gene calls are TRBV4-2 and TRBJ1-6; D is unclear. This CDR3 region has 17 residues. Trimming took 2 bases from V and 1 from J, leaving 12 bases between them. In germline, CDR1 is LGHNA, CDR2 YNFKEQ. CDR3 sequence: CASSQQVPVSYNSPLHF. The CDR3 DNA sequence: TGTGCCAGCAGCCAACAGGTTCCAGTTTCCTATAATTCACCCCTCCACTTT.

The chain has TRBV25-1 and TRBJ1-1; D perhaps matches TRBD1 (5 bases). From germline, CDR1 is MGHDK and CDR2 SYGVNS. With 5 bases removed from V and 5 bases from J, the gap between germline ends came to 12 bases. The CDR3 contains 13 residues. Here the CDR3 reads CASSSNRKTEAFF. In nucleotides, the CDR3 is TGTGCCAGCAGTTCGAACAGGAAAACTGAAGCTTTCTTT.

This chain links TRBV4-1 with TRBJ1-2; tentatively, D is TRBD1 (6 bases). The germline CDR1 and CDR2 sequences are MGHRA and YSYEKL. V was clipped by 6 bases and J by 6 bases, with 14 bases between them. The CDR3 runs 13 residues. The chain's CDR3 is CASRGWGGDGYTF. The CDR3 coding sequence is TGCGCCAGCAGGGGGTGGGGGGGCGATGGCTACACCTTC.

This sequence joins TRBV6-5 and TRBJ2-3, with 8 bases identical to TRBD1. V trimming: 2 bases; J trimming: 1 base; junction bases outside the gene matches: 2. The CDR3 covers 15 residues. Germline CDR1 is MNHEY and CDR2 is SVGAGI. Here the CDR3 DNA reads TGTGCCAGCAGTTACCAGGGGGCTCGCACAGATACGCAGTATTTT. This codes for CASSYQGARTDTQYF.

This clone has a handful of counts. The chain links TRBV5-4 to TRBJ2-3; D possibly corresponds to TRBD2 (7 bases). This CDR3 spans 15 amino acids. Trimming removed 2 bases at V and 5 bases at J, with 15 bases between. Germline assignment: CDR1 SGHNT and CDR2 YYREEE (reference sequence). The CDR3 coding sequence is TGTGCCAGCAGCTTCGAGGGGGGGGGCGGAGATACGCAGTATTTT. This gives the protein CASSFEGGGGDTQYF.

V is TRBV4-1 and J is TRBJ2-2; D perhaps matches TRBD2 (5 bases). The CDR3 has 15 residues. The germline gives CDR1 MGHRA, CDR2 YSYEKL. V lost 4 bases, J lost 2 bases, and 11 bases lay in between. The CDR3 DNA reads as TGCGCCAGCAGCCGAACTAGATCTAACACCGGGGAGCTGTTTTTT. It yields the protein CASSRTRSNTGELFF.

V gene TRBV2 combines with J gene TRBJ1-1, with D tentatively TRBD1 (5 bases). The V and J ends lost 6 bases and 4 bases respectively, with 12 bases between them. The CDR3 spans 13 residues. Germline values: CDR1 SNHLY, CDR2 FYNNEI. DNA of the CDR3: TGTGCCAGCAGGTGGGGCCAGTCCACTGAAGCTTTCTTT. Protein sequence: CASRWGQSTEAFF.

This sequence joins TRBV5-6 and TRBJ1-2, with 10 bases matching TRBD1. V was pared by 1 base and J by 7 bases, with 4 bases of the junction left unmatched. There are 14 residues in the CDR3. The germline V gene encodes CDR1 SGHDT and CDR2 YYEEEE. This CDR3 is CASSLRQGAAGYTF. In nucleotides, the CDR3 is TGTGCCAGCAGCTTGAGACAGGGGGCAGCTGGCTACACCTTC.

The chain has TRBV29-1 and TRBJ2-2; the D gene is possibly TRBD2 (6 bases). Germline values: CDR1 SQVTM, CDR2 ANQGSEA. V lost 6 bases to trimming and J lost 0 bases, with 20 bases between them. The CDR3 extends over 17 amino acids. CDR3 nucleotides: TGCAGCGTGGGGCTGGGCGGCGGGGTCGCGAACACCGGGGAGCTGTTTTTT. Protein: CSVGLGGGVANTGELFF.